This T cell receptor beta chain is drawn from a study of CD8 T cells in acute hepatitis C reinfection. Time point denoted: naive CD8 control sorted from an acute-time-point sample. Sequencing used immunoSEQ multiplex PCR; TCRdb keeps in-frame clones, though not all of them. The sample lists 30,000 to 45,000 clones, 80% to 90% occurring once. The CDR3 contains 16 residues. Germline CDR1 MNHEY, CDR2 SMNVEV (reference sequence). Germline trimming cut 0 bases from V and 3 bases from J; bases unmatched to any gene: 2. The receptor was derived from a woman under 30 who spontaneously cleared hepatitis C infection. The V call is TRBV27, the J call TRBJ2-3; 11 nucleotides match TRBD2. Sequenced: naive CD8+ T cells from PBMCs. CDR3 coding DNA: TGTGCCAGCAGTTTATCCGGGACTAGCGGAACAGATACGCAGTATTTT. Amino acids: CASSLSGTSGTDTQYF.